Shown below are 12 T cell receptor beta chains from a single sample sequenced in a study of shared clonotypes between healthy human individuals (dated by TCRdb to about 2020). The library was obtained by the immunoSEQ multiplex PCR assay. The table was pulled from immuneACCESS by TCRdb, which kept in-frame rearrangements only. Such tables lose some clones; where checked, under half of the loss comes from unresolved V genes, and the rest has no known cause. The sample table contains about 2 million clones; only one count was recorded for 90% to 95% of them. The ten largest clonotypes hold 0.1% to 0.15% of the sample. Sequencing used naive CD4+ T cells sorted from blood. The label giving this sample's cell subset or site can be read as: CD45RA+ positively selected. The receptors originated from a man between 18 and 35 years old in good health.

The V call is TRBV5-1, the J call TRBJ1-2, with D perhaps matching TRBD1 (6 bases). V lost 3 bases, J lost 3 bases, and 12 bases lay in between. Germline V gene sequence: CDR1 SGHRS, CDR2 YFSETQ. The CDR3 runs to 14 residues. CDR3 nucleotide sequence: TGCGCCAGCAGCTCCTCCGGGGGCCACTATGGCTACACCTTC. Translated: CASSSSGGHYGYTF.

V is TRBV2 and J is TRBJ2-2; the D is unclear. Looked up from germline, CDR1 is SNHLY and CDR2 is FYNNEI. The V and J ends lost 4 bases and 2 bases respectively, with 8 bases between them. The CDR3 sequence is 14 residues long. In DNA, the CDR3 is TGTGCCAGCAGTGTAGCACGAAACACCGGGGAGCTGTTTTTT. Protein: CASSVARNTGELFF. The full variable domain, in which reference TRBV2 and TRBJ2-2 provide the parts outside the CDR3, is EPEVTQTPSHQVTQMGQEVILRCVPISNHLYFYWYRQILGQKVEFLVSFYNNEISEKSEIFDDQFSVERPDGSNFTLKIRSTKLEDSAMYFCASSVARNTGELFFGEGSRLTVL.

The CDR3 sequence: CASSGWGGSYTDTQYF. The DNA for the CDR3 is TGTGCCAGCAGTGGGTGGGGCGGGAGCTACACAGATACGCAGTATTTT. This chain uses TRBV6-1 with TRBJ2-3, with 7 bases that match TRBD2. With 4 bases clipped from V and 2 bases from J, the junction kept 9 bases outside the gene matches. Germline CDR1 reads MNHNS; CDR2 reads SASEGT. The CDR3 is 16 amino acids.

The CDR3 sequence is CAWSFDRGDPANTGELFF. The CDR3 DNA follows: TGTGCCTGGAGTTTTGACAGGGGAGATCCCGCGAACACCGGGGAGCTGTTTTTT. The V gene is TRBV30, the J gene TRBJ2-2; TRBD1 agrees at 8 bases. Germline V CDR1 and CDR2: GTSNPN, SVGIG (reference sequence). J was trimmed by 0 bases and V by 2 bases; bases with no gene match: 11. The CDR3 is 18 amino acids.

V gene TRBV5-6 combines with J gene TRBJ1-6, with unresolved D. Trimming removed 1 base at V and 0 bases at J, with 5 bases between. Germline CDR1 reads SGHDT; CDR2 reads YYEEEE. CDR3 length equals 15 residues. The CDR3 nucleotides are TGTGCCAGCAGCTTGCCGAGCTCCTATAATTCACCCCTCCACTTT. It yields the protein CASSLPSSYNSPLHF.

The V gene is TRBV5-1, the J gene TRBJ2-3, with 11 bases fitting TRBD2. Germline values: CDR1 SGHRS, CDR2 YFSETQ. Unmatched junction bases numbered 5, after V lost 3 bases and J lost 2 bases. CDR3 length equals 16 residues. The CDR3 here is CASSSLAGGTTDTQYF. The CDR3 DNA sequence: TGCGCCAGCAGCTCTCTAGCGGGAGGAACCACAGATACGCAGTATTTT.

V gene TRBV10-3 combines with J gene TRBJ1-3; no reliable D call. Germline V gives CDR1 ENHRY, CDR2 SYGVKD. The CDR3 runs 13 residues. The V end lost 8 bases, the J end lost 0 bases, and 8 bases lay between the germline ends. DNA for the CDR3: TGTGCCATCGCAAAGAGCTCTGGAAACACCATATATTTT. Its protein is CAIAKSSGNTIYF.

The chain employs TRBV6-1 and TRBJ1-6, with 10 bases identical to TRBD1. Unmatched junction bases numbered 6, after V lost 6 bases and J lost 7 bases. Germline CDR1 reads MNHNS; CDR2 reads SASEGT. CDR3 size: 15 residues. CDR3 residues: CASSVTGGLNSPLHF. CDR3 bases: TGTGCCAGCAGCGTGACAGGGGGCTTAAATTCACCCCTCCACTTT.

V gene TRBV7-3 combines with J gene TRBJ2-2; D possibly corresponds to TRBD2 (6 bases). From germline, CDR1 is SGHTA and CDR2 FQGTGA. Trimming cost V 1 base and J 5 bases, with 8 bases left between them. The CDR3 extends over 14 amino acids. The CDR3 sequence: CASSLNAGTGELFF. The CDR3 DNA follows: TGTGCCAGCAGCTTAAATGCGGGAACCGGGGAGCTGTTTTTT.

The CDR3 DNA is TGTGCCAGCCGAGGGGGCTACGAGCAGTACTTC. Its translation: CASRGGYEQYF. This chain links TRBV27 with TRBJ2-7, with D perhaps matching TRBD1 (6 bases). The V gene lost 8 bases and the J gene lost 3 bases, with 8 bases spanning the gap. This CDR3 is built from 11 residues. The germline V gene encodes CDR1 MNHEY and CDR2 SMNVEV (reference sequence).

The chain links TRBV30 to TRBJ1-1; the D gene is possibly TRBD1 (6 bases). The V and J ends lost 5 bases and 5 bases respectively, with 12 bases between them. The CDR3 extends over 12 amino acids. From germline, CDR1 is GTSNPN and CDR2 SVGIG (reference sequence). The CDR3 here is CAWLGGRTEAFF. The CDR3 nucleotides read TGTGCCTGGTTAGGGGGGAGGACTGAAGCTTTCTTT.

This chain uses TRBV2 with TRBJ2-4; D is unresolved. Trimming left V 3 bases short and J 7 bases short, with 7 bases between. The CDR3 is made up of 12 amino acids. CDR1 and CDR2 (germline): SNHLY, FYNNEI. In DNA, the CDR3 is TGTGCCAGCAGTGAGGGTAGCAACATTCAGTACTTC. Its protein product is CASSEGSNIQYF.